This is a list of T cell receptor beta chains from one sample in a study of T cell responses to AZD1222 COVID-19 vaccine. The table came from immunoSEQ multiplex PCR; TCRdb's copy has only in-frame clones and leaves some out. Here the sample spans 110,000 or so clones, around nine tenths being singletons. The sample consisted of peripheral blood, taken on day 0 of AZD1222 vaccination. These receptors were obtained from an adult in good health. CDR3s include the opening cysteine and the closing phenylalanine or tryptophan. A D gene is named only where the DNA matches it firmly. Where a row states a size, it is once, few, many or the class of an expanded clone; other rows omit it.

clone size: few
D gene: TRBD1
J gene: TRBJ1-1
V gene: TRBV10-1
CDR3 protein: CASSEQGTGSEDGTEAFF
CDR3 DNA: TGCGCCAGCAGTGAGCAAGGGACAGGGAGCGAGGACGGGACTGAAGCTTTCTTT

clone size: .
D gene: .
J gene: TRBJ1-3
V gene: TRBV28
CDR3 protein: CASSLSDFAGNTIYF
CDR3 DNA: TGTGCCAGCAGTTTATCGGATTTCGCTGGAAACACCATATATTTT

clone size: few
D gene: TRBD1
J gene: TRBJ1-2
V gene: TRBV19
CDR3 protein: CASSIHRDRGRLGYGYTF
CDR3 DNA: TGTGCCAGTAGTATCCACCGGGACAGGGGGCGCCTAGGCTATGGCTACACCTTC

clone size: once
D gene: TRBD1
J gene: TRBJ2-1
V gene: TRBV6-4
CDR3 protein: CASSEGDRGYEQFF
CDR3 DNA: TGTGCCAGCAGTGAAGGGGACAGGGGCTATGAGCAGTTCTTC

clone size: .
D gene: TRBD2
J gene: TRBJ2-4
V gene: TRBV2
CDR3 protein: CASSAGLAIRLEAKNIQYF
CDR3 DNA: TGTGCCAGCAGTGCGGGACTAGCGATCCGACTTGAGGCCAAAAACATTCAGTACTTC

clone size: once
D gene: .
J gene: TRBJ2-5
V gene: TRBV9
CDR3 protein: CASSSQGQKQETQYF
CDR3 DNA: TGTGCCAGCTCCTCCCAGGGGCAGAAGCAAGAGACCCAGTACTTC

clone size: .
D gene: .
J gene: TRBJ2-2
V gene: TRBV5-4
CDR3 protein: CASSLVAGLGGELFF
CDR3 DNA: TGTGCCAGCAGCTTGGTGGCAGGGTTGGGCGGGGAGCTGTTTTTT

clone size: .
D gene: TRBD1
J gene: TRBJ1-1
V gene: TRBV11-2
CDR3 protein: CASSSYRDRSRLGAFF
CDR3 DNA: TGTGCCAGCAGCTCGTACCGGGACAGGTCCCGGTTGGGAGCTTTCTTT

clone size: few
D gene: TRBD1
J gene: TRBJ1-4
V gene: TRBV5-6
CDR3 protein: CASSLGGTGSEKLFF
CDR3 DNA: TGTGCCAGCAGCTTGGGAGGGACAGGGAGTGAAAAACTGTTTTTT

clone size: .
D gene: .
J gene: TRBJ1-5
V gene: TRBV4-2
CDR3 protein: CASSQSGQDQPQHF
CDR3 DNA: TGTGCCAGCAGCCAATCGGGACAAGATCAGCCCCAGCATTTT

clone size: few
D gene: .
J gene: TRBJ1-6
V gene: TRBV2
CDR3 protein: CASRPRARGEGSPLHF
CDR3 DNA: TGTGCCAGCAGGCCCCGAGCCAGGGGTGAAGGCTCACCCCTCCACTTT

clone size: once
D gene: .
J gene: TRBJ2-3
V gene: TRBV5-1
CDR3 protein: CASSLQGRSTDTQYF
CDR3 DNA: TGCGCCAGCAGCCTCCAGGGTAGGAGCACAGATACGCAGTATTTT

clone size: .
D gene: .
J gene: TRBJ2-1
V gene: TRBV21-1
CDR3 protein: CASSPAGGPGSGYNEQFF
CDR3 DNA: TGTGCCAGCAGCCCAGCGGGAGGGCCTGGATCCGGTTACAATGAGCAGTTCTTC

clone size: .
D gene: TRBD1
J gene: TRBJ2-3
V gene: TRBV7-2
CDR3 protein: CASSTRQGSRTDTQYF
CDR3 DNA: TGTGCCAGCAGCACTAGACAGGGGTCGCGCACAGATACGCAGTATTTT

clone size: .
D gene: .
J gene: TRBJ1-1
V gene: TRBV7-8
CDR3 protein: CASSLVAGANTEAFF
CDR3 DNA: TGTGCCAGCAGCTTAGTAGCAGGGGCGAACACTGAAGCTTTCTTT

clone size: .
D gene: .
J gene: TRBJ1-1
V gene: TRBV3-1/TRBV3-2
CDR3 protein: CASSQGPTEAFF
CDR3 DNA: TGTGCCAGCAGCCAGGGGCCCACTGAAGCTTTCTTT

clone size: .
D gene: .
J gene: TRBJ1-2
V gene: TRBV18
CDR3 protein: CASSPVEGRHYGYTF
CDR3 DNA: TGTGCCAGCTCACCAGTGGAGGGCAGACACTATGGCTACACCTTC

clone size: .
D gene: .
J gene: TRBJ2-5
V gene: TRBV10-3
CDR3 protein: CAISELRSQETQYF
CDR3 DNA: TGTGCCATCAGTGAGTTAAGGAGCCAAGAGACCCAGTACTTC

clone size: .
D gene: TRBD1
J gene: TRBJ1-4
V gene: TRBV7-8
CDR3 protein: CASSLGPGTGGSEKLFF
CDR3 DNA: TGTGCCAGCAGCTTAGGGCCCGGGACAGGGGGGAGTGAAAAACTGTTTTTT

clone size: few
D gene: .
J gene: TRBJ2-2
V gene: TRBV5-6
CDR3 protein: CASTLLAGHPTGELFF
CDR3 DNA: TGTGCCAGTACCCTACTCGCGGGACACCCTACCGGGGAGCTGTTTTTT

clone size: .
D gene: .
J gene: TRBJ1-2
V gene: TRBV7-6
CDR3 protein: CASSIPLDRSYGYTF
CDR3 DNA: TGTGCCAGCAGCATACCTCTGGACAGAAGCTATGGCTACACCTTC

clone size: .
D gene: TRBD1
J gene: TRBJ1-4
V gene: TRBV5-4
CDR3 protein: CASSPDRGRGEKLFF
CDR3 DNA: TGTGCCAGCAGCCCAGACAGGGGCAGGGGTGAAAAACTGTTTTTT

clone size: .
D gene: .
J gene: TRBJ2-5
V gene: TRBV2
CDR3 protein: CASSDFLSWTPNQETQYF
CDR3 DNA: TGTGCCAGCAGTGACTTCCTGAGCTGGACGCCGAATCAAGAGACCCAGTACTTC

clone size: .
D gene: .
J gene: TRBJ1-1
V gene: TRBV4-3
CDR3 protein: CASSPDGMTEAFF
CDR3 DNA: TGCGCCAGCAGCCCAGACGGAATGACTGAAGCTTTCTTT

clone size: .
D gene: TRBD2
J gene: TRBJ2-7
V gene: TRBV27
CDR3 protein: CASSSNGLGRYEQYF
CDR3 DNA: TGTGCCAGCAGTTCCAATGGACTAGGGAGGTACGAGCAGTACTTC

clone size: .
D gene: TRBD2
J gene: TRBJ2-5
V gene: TRBV19
CDR3 protein: CASSSLAGGETQYF
CDR3 DNA: TGTGCCAGTAGTAGCCTGGCGGGAGGAGAGACCCAGTACTTC

clone size: .
D gene: .
J gene: TRBJ2-1
V gene: TRBV6-5
CDR3 protein: CASSSGTTRNEQFF
CDR3 DNA: TGTGCCAGCAGTTCCGGGACAACCCGTAATGAGCAGTTCTTC

clone size: .
D gene: TRBD2
J gene: TRBJ2-7
V gene: TRBV6-5
CDR3 protein: CASRMQLAGGYEQYF
CDR3 DNA: TGTGCCAGCAGGATGCAACTAGCGGGGGGCTACGAGCAGTACTTC

clone size: .
D gene: .
J gene: TRBJ1-1
V gene: TRBV9
CDR3 protein: CASSAISRADTEAFF
CDR3 DNA: TGTGCCAGCAGCGCCATATCTCGGGCGGACACTGAAGCTTTCTTT

clone size: once
D gene: .
J gene: TRBJ1-1
V gene: TRBV19
CDR3 protein: CASSMGFRGFINTEAFF
CDR3 DNA: TGTGCCAGTAGTATGGGGTTCAGGGGTTTCATCAACACTGAAGCTTTCTTT

clone size: .
D gene: .
J gene: TRBJ1-1
V gene: TRBV19
CDR3 protein: CASTRGGRGNTEAFF
CDR3 DNA: TGTGCCAGTACGAGGGGAGGCAGAGGGAACACTGAAGCTTTCTTT

clone size: .
D gene: TRBD1
J gene: TRBJ1-5
V gene: TRBV30
CDR3 protein: CAWSDDRVNQPQHF
CDR3 DNA: TGTGCCTGGAGCGATGACAGGGTTAATCAGCCCCAGCATTTT

clone size: .
D gene: .
J gene: TRBJ1-4
V gene: TRBV5-5
CDR3 protein: CASSLRGTNEKLFF
CDR3 DNA: TGTGCCAGCAGCTTGAGGGGAACTAATGAAAAACTGTTTTTT

clone size: .
D gene: .
J gene: TRBJ2-1
V gene: TRBV5-1
CDR3 protein: CASSIANNEQFF
CDR3 DNA: TGCGCCAGCAGCATAGCGAACAATGAGCAGTTCTTC

clone size: .
D gene: .
J gene: TRBJ1-2
V gene: TRBV10-3
CDR3 protein: CAISEPGTYYGYTF
CDR3 DNA: TGTGCCATCAGTGAACCCGGGACATACTATGGCTACACCTTC

clone size: .
D gene: .
J gene: TRBJ1-2
V gene: TRBV2
CDR3 protein: CASRHSGALYGYTF
CDR3 DNA: TGTGCCAGCAGACATTCGGGAGCGCTTTATGGCTACACCTTC

clone size: .
D gene: .
J gene: TRBJ1-6
V gene: TRBV27
CDR3 protein: CASSLSRGGRGGSPLHF
CDR3 DNA: TGTGCCAGCAGTTTATCCCGAGGGGGTCGGGGGGGTTCACCCCTCCACTTT

clone size: .
D gene: TRBD2
J gene: TRBJ2-1
V gene: TRBV2
CDR3 protein: CASNKEGLAGPNEQFF
CDR3 DNA: TGTGCCAGCAACAAAGAGGGACTAGCGGGGCCCAATGAGCAGTTCTTC